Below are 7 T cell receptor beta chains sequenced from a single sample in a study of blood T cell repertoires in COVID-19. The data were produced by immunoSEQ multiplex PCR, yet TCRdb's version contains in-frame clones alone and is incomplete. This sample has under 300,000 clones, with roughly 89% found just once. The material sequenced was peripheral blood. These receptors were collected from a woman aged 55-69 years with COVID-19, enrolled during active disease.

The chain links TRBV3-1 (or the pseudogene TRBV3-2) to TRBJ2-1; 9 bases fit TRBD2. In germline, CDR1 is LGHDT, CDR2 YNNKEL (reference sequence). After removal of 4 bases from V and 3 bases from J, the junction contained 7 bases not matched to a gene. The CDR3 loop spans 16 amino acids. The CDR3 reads CASSLPLRGGYNEQFF. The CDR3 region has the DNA TGTGCCAGCAGCCTCCCCTTGCGGGGGGGCTACAATGAGCAGTTCTTC.

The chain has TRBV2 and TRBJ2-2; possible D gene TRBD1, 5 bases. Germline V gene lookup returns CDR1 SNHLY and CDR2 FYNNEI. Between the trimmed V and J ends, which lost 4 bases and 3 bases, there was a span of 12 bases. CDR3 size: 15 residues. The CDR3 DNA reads TGTGCCAGCAGTGTTAACAGGCAGGACACCGGGGAGCTGTTTTTT. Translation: CASSVNRQDTGELFF.

The CDR3 DNA follows: TGCAGTGCTAGTGGCAGAGGTCAGCCCCAGCATTTT. Residues: CSASGRGQPQHF. The chain employs TRBV20-1 and TRBJ1-5; no clear D. CDR3 length: 12 amino acids. The V and J ends lost 3 bases and 6 bases respectively, with 9 bases between them. Per the germline V gene, CDR1 is DFQATT and CDR2 is SNEGSKA (reference sequence).

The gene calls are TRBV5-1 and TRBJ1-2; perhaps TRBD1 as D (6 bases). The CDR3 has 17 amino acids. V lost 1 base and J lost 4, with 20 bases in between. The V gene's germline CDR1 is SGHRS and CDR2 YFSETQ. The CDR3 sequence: CASSLRPNRAGSYGYTF. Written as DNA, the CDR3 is TGCGCCAGCAGCTTGAGACCAAACAGGGCGGGCTCCTATGGCTACACCTTC. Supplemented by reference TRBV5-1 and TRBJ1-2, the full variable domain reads KAGVTQTPRYLIKTRGQQVTLSCSPISGHRSVSWYQQTPGQGLQFLFEYFSETQRNKGNFPGRFSGRQFSNSRSEMNVSTLELGDSALYLCASSLRPNRAGSYGYTFGSGTRLTVV.

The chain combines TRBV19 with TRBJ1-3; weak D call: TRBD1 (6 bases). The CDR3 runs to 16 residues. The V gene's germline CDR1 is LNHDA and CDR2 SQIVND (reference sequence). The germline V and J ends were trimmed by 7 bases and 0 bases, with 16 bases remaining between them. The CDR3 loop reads CASITAARGSGNTIYF. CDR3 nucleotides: TGTGCCAGTATTACCGCGGCCAGGGGCTCTGGAAACACCATATATTTT.

CDR3 nucleotide sequence: TGCGCCAGCAGCCCCGCCGGGACAGGTACCACCTACGAGCAGTACTTC. Translated, it gives CASSPAGTGTTYEQYF. The chain has TRBV4-1 and TRBJ2-7; 8 nucleotides agree with TRBD1. The CDR3 totals 16 residues. Germline V lookup: CDR1 MGHRA, CDR2 YSYEKL. Germline trimming cut 4 bases from V and 2 bases from J; bases unmatched to any gene: 10.

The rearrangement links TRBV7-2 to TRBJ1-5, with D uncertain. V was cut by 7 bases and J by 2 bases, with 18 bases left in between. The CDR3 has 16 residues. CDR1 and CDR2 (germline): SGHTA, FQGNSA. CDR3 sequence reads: CASTLGSGMGNQPQHF. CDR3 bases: TGTGCCAGCACCCTAGGGTCGGGGATGGGCAATCAGCCCCAGCATTTT.